The 13 T cell receptor beta chains below all came from one sample that was sequenced in a study of cytomegalovirus exposure and HLA in healthy donors. The PCR had 60 Vbeta and 13 Jbeta primers. Clones were read by immunoSEQ multiplex PCR, and TCRdb kept only the in-frame ones, dropping some. Counted here are some 210,000 clones, roughly 80% occurring once; the ten biggest clones make up roughly 2.1%. The sequenced sample was PBMCs. The receptors were gathered from a woman aged 25 to 39 in good health and CMV-seropositive.

The chain is built from TRBV7-2 and TRBJ1-1; 10 nucleotides align to TRBD1. The CDR3 length is 14 residues. The germline gives CDR1 SGHTA, CDR2 FQGNSA. The trim removed 5 bases at V and 3 bases at J, leaving 3 bases unmatched. The CDR3 region is CASSRDRGDTEAFF. Here the CDR3 DNA reads TGTGCCAGCAGCCGGGACAGGGGTGACACTGAAGCTTTCTTT.

This chain uses TRBV18 with TRBJ2-3, with a possible D match to TRBD1 (5 bases). This CDR3 region has 14 residues. The germline V and J ends were trimmed by 6 bases and 2 bases, with 12 bases remaining between them. The V gene's germline CDR1 is KGHSH and CDR2 LQKENI. CDR3 nucleotides: TGTGCCAGCTCCGTTGCTGGGGCCACAGATACGCAGTATTTT. Translating it yields CASSVAGATDTQYF.

This clone was observed once. The chain carries TRBV7-7 and TRBJ2-2, with 9 positions matching TRBD1. This CDR3 has 16 residues. Germline loops: CDR1 SSHAT, CDR2 FNYEAQ (reference sequence). Germline trimming cut 5 bases from V and 5 bases from J; bases unmatched to any gene: 9. CDR3 in amino acids: CASSPAGTGITGELFF. The CDR3 region has the DNA TGTGCCAGCAGCCCCGCCGGGACAGGGATTACCGGGGAGCTGTTTTTT.

This clone was recorded a few times. J is TRBJ1-2 and V is TRBV5-6; no clear D gene. V was pared by 4 bases and J by 3 bases, with 10 bases between. CDR3 size: 13 residues. Looked up from germline, CDR1 is SGHDT and CDR2 is YYEEEE. The CDR3 protein is CASSGLGDYGYTF. CDR3 bases: TGTGCCAGCAGCGGACTGGGCGACTATGGCTACACCTTC.

This chain links TRBV9 with TRBJ2-5, with D tentatively TRBD1 (5 bases). The V end lost 4 bases, the J end lost 5 bases, and 6 bases lay between the germline ends. The CDR3 runs to 11 residues. Germline CDR1 SGDLS, CDR2 YYNGEE. The CDR3 loop reads CASSPGETQYF. CDR3 DNA: TGTGCCAGCAGCCCAGGGGAGACCCAGTACTTC.

CDR3 DNA sequence: TGTGCCAGCAGTAATAGCCGTGGGGGCTACACCTTC. It translates to CASSNSRGGYTF. The chain joins TRBV2 to TRBJ1-2; D is unclear. This CDR3 spans 12 amino acids. With 5 bases removed from V and 8 bases from J, the gap between germline ends came to 12 bases. Germline V CDR1 and CDR2: SNHLY, FYNNEI.

CDR3 nucleotides: TGCGCCAGCAGCCAAGACCGCCCAGCGGGAGGCGAGACCCAGTACTTC. Translated: CASSQDRPAGGETQYF. This rearrangement joins TRBV4-1 to TRBJ2-5, with 9 bases that match TRBD2. Germline V gene data show CDR1 as MGHRA and CDR2 as YSYEKL. CDR3 length: 16 residues. V lost 0 bases to trimming and J lost 5 bases; unmatched junction nucleotides: 7.

The rearrangement joins TRBV5-1 to TRBJ1-1; 7 nucleotides match TRBD1. The CDR3 spans 14 residues. Germline assignment: CDR1 SGHRS and CDR2 YFSETQ. The ends lost 2 bases at V and 10 bases at J; junction bases unmatched: 11. For the CDR3, the DNA is TGCGCCAGCAGCTTTCGCAGGGGGGACAGCGGAGCTTTCTTT. Protein sequence: CASSFRRGDSGAFF.

V usage is TRBV13 and J usage is TRBJ1-1, with 7 bases fitting TRBD1. CDR3 length equals 14 residues. V lost 5 bases and J lost 3; bases outside the gene matches: 6. Germline V lookup: CDR1 PRHDT, CDR2 FYEKMQ (reference sequence). The CDR3 reads CASSVNRGDTEAFF. CDR3 coding DNA: TGTGCCAGCAGCGTAAACAGGGGTGACACTGAAGCTTTCTTT.

A few counts support this clone. The chain links TRBV7-9 to TRBJ2-1; D may be TRBD1 (6 bases). Germline assignment: CDR1 SEHNR and CDR2 FQNEAQ (reference sequence). This CDR3 spans 15 amino acids. V was shortened by 7 bases and J by 0 bases, with 13 bases between the two germline ends. The CDR3 loop reads CASNHGQSSYNEQFF. CDR3 nucleotides: TGTGCCAGCAACCATGGACAGAGCTCCTACAATGAGCAGTTCTTC.

The chain links TRBV4-3 to TRBJ1-2; 7 bases are a match to TRBD1. The CDR3 runs to 15 residues. CDR1 is LGHNA and CDR2 is YSLEER in the germline V gene. The junction had 13 bases not matched to a gene; V was cut back by 4 bases and J by 8 bases. As DNA, the CDR3 is TGCGCCAGCAGCCTCCAGGGGGGCCCCACTGGGGGCTACACCTTC. Amino acids: CASSLQGGPTGGYTF.

This clone was seen a handful of times. The V and J genes are TRBV18 and TRBJ2-7; D is unresolved. V was clipped by 3 bases and J by 3 bases, with 6 bases between them. The CDR3 is 12 residues long. Germline V lookup: CDR1 KGHSH, CDR2 LQKENI. CDR3 residues: CASSPRLYEQYF. Written as DNA, the CDR3 is TGTGCCAGCTCACCGAGACTCTACGAGCAGTACTTC. Filled out from reference TRBV18 and TRBJ2-7, the complete variable domain reads NAGVMQNPRHLVRRRGQEARLRCSPMKGHSHVYWYRQLPEEGLKFMVYLQKENIIDESGMPKERFSAEFPKEGPSILRIQQVVRGDSAAYFCASSPRLYEQYFGPGTRLTVT.

The chain recombines TRBV19 with TRBJ2-1, with 12 bases lining up with TRBD2. Germline trimming cut 4 bases from V and 2 bases from J; bases unmatched to any gene: 3. The CDR3 spans 16 residues. CDR1 and CDR2 from the germline V gene are LNHDA and SQIVND (reference sequence). DNA of the CDR3: TGTGCCAGTAGTACAAGGACTAGCGGGACCTACAATGAGCAGTTCTTC. This sequence encodes CASSTRTSGTYNEQFF.